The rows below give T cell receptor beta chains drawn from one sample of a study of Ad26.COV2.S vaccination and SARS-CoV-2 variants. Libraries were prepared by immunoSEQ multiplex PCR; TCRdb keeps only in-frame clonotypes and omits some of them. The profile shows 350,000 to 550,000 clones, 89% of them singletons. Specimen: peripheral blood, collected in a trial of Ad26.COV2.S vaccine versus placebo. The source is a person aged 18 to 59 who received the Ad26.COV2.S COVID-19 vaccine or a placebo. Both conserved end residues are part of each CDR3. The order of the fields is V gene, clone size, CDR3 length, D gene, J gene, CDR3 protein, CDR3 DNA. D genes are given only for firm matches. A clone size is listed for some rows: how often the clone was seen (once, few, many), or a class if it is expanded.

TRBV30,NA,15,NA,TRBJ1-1,CAWSPPPRSNTEAFF,TGTGCCTGGAGTCCCCCCCCTAGGTCGAACACTGAAGCTTTCTTT
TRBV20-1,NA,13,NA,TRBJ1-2,CSASKSGKHGYTF,TGCAGTGCTAGTAAATCGGGGAAGCATGGCTACACCTTC
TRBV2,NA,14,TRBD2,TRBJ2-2,CARQREGNTGELFF,TGTGCCAGGCAGCGGGAGGGGAACACCGGGGAGCTGTTTTTT
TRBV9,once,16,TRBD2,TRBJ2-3,CASSVARGGWTDTQYF,TGTGCCAGCAGCGTAGCCCGGGGGGGTTGGACAGATACGCAGTATTTT
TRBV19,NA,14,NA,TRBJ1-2,CASSPRALTYGYTF,TGTGCCAGTAGTCCACGGGCCTTGACCTATGGCTACACCTTC
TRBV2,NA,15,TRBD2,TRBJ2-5,CASRARLAGEETQYF,TGTGCCAGCAGGGCGAGACTAGCGGGGGAAGAGACCCAGTACTTC
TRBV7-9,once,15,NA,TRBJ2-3,CASSPATKGTDTQYF,TGTGCCAGCAGCCCGGCCACGAAGGGAACAGATACGCAGTATTTT
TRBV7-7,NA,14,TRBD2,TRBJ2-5,CASSLYGGQETQYF,TGTGCCAGCAGCTTATACGGGGGGCAAGAGACCCAGTACTTC
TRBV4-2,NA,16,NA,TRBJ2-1,CASSQVQGLNYNEQFF,TGTGCCAGCAGCCAAGTCCAAGGACTAAACTACAATGAGCAGTTCTTC
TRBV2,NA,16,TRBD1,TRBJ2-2,CASSEAGTGGTGELFF,TGTGCCAGCAGTGAAGCGGGGACAGGCGGCACCGGGGAGCTGTTTTTT
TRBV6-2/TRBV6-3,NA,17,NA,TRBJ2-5,CASSYSVGADPPETQYF,TGTGCCAGCAGTTACAGTGTGGGGGCGGATCCCCCAGAGACCCAGTACTTC
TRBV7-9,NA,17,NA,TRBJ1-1,CASSSPTWQAWDTEAFF,TGTGCCAGCAGCTCCCCAACGTGGCAGGCCTGGGACACTGAAGCTTTCTTT
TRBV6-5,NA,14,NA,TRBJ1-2,CATNPRAGRYGYTF,TGTGCCACCAACCCTAGGGCCGGCAGATATGGCTACACCTTC
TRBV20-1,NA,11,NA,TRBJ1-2,CSGTHPSGYTF,TGCAGTGGCACACACCCCTCTGGCTACACCTTC
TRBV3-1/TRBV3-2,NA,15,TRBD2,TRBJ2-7,CASSPRLAGVPEQYF,TGTGCCAGCAGCCCCCGGCTAGCGGGTGTTCCCGAGCAGTACTTC
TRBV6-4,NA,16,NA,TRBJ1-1,CASSPSGTPTATEAFF,TGTGCCAGCAGTCCCTCCGGGACACCAACCGCCACTGAAGCTTTCTTT
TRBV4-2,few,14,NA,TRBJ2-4,CASSQEIPANIQYF,TGTGCCAGCAGCCAAGAAATACCCGCGAACATTCAGTACTTC
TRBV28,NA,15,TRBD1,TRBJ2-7,CASSSPTGGRGEQYF,TGTGCCAGCAGTTCCCCGACAGGGGGTCGAGGCGAGCAGTACTTC
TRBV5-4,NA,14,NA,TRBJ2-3,CASSLASREETQYF,TGTGCCAGCAGCTTGGCCAGCAGGGAGGAGACGCAGTATTTT
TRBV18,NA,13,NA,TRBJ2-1,CASSPSQKNEQFF,TGTGCCAGCTCACCATCTCAAAAAAATGAGCAGTTCTTC
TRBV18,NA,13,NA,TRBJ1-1,CASSPGLNTEAFF,TGTGCCAGCTCACCGGGTCTGAACACTGAAGCTTTCTTT
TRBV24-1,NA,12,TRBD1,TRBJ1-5,CATITRGKSQHF,TGTGCCACCATAACCAGGGGGAAGTCCCAGCATTTT
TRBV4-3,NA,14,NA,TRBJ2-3,CASSSRGYTDTQYF,TGCGCCAGCAGTTCCAGGGGCTACACAGATACGCAGTATTTT
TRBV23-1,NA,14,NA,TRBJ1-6,CASSQSTGSTPLHF,TGCGCCAGCAGTCAATCAACAGGTTCGACGCCCCTCCACTTT
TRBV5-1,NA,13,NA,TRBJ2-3,CASSSGVGDTQYF,TGCGCCAGCAGCTCAGGGGTGGGAGATACGCAGTATTTT
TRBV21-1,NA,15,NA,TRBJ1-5,CASSKRRARNQPQHF,TGTGCCAGCAGCAAAAGGAGGGCCAGGAATCAGCCCCAGCATTTT
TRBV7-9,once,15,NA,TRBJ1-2,CASSPGRQANYGYTF,TGTGCCAGCAGCCCGGGACGGCAAGCTAACTATGGCTACACCTTC
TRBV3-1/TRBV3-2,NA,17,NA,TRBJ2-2,CASSTPPGLTNTGELFF,TGTGCCAGCAGCACCCCCCCGGGGCTGACTAACACCGGGGAGCTGTTTTTT
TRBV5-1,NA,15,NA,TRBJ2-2,CASSLQPGPTGELFF,TGCGCCAGCAGCTTGCAGCCCGGCCCCACCGGGGAGCTGTTTTTT
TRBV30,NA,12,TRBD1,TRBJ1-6,CASGQGFSPLHF,TGTGCCTCGGGACAGGGTTTTTCACCCCTCCACTTT
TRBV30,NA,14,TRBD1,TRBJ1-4,CAWSGTGGNEKLFF,TGTGCCTGGAGTGGGACAGGGGGGAATGAAAAACTGTTTTTT
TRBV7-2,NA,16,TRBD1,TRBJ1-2,CASSLAPRGRNYGYTF,TGTGCCAGCAGCTTAGCGCCCAGGGGGCGTAACTATGGCTACACCTTC
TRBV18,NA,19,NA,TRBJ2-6,CASSLRVVSRDSGANVLTF,TGTGCCAGCTCACTAAGGGTGGTCTCCAGAGACTCTGGGGCCAACGTCCTGACTTTC
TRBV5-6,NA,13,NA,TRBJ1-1,CASRRSFNTEAFF,TGTGCCAGCCGTCGGTCATTTAACACTGAAGCTTTCTTT
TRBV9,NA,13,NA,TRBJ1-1,CASSVQQNTEAFF,TGTGCCAGCAGCGTACAACAAAACACTGAAGCTTTCTTT
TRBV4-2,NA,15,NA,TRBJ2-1,CASSQGTTPYNEQFF,TGTGCCAGCAGCCAAGGGACTACTCCGTACAATGAGCAGTTCTTC
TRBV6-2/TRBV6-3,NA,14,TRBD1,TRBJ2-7,CASSWTGGIYEQYF,TGTGCCAGCAGCTGGACAGGGGGCATCTACGAGCAGTACTTC
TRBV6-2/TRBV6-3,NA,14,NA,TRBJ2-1,CASSLWDKYNEQFF,TGTGCCAGCAGTCTCTGGGACAAATACAATGAGCAGTTCTTC
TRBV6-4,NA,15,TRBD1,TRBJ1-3,CARTGGVGSGNTIYF,TGTGCCAGAACAGGGGGCGTAGGCTCTGGAAACACCATATATTTT
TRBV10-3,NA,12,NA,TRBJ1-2,CAISSTGNGYTF,TGTGCCATCAGCTCGACAGGAAATGGCTACACCTTC
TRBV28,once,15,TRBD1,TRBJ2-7,CASSSPGTGDYEQYF,TGTGCCAGCAGTTCCCCCGGGACAGGGGACTACGAGCAGTACTTC
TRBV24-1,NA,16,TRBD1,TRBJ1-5,CATSDSGQGHWGPQHF,TGTGCCACCAGTGATTCGGGACAGGGGCACTGGGGGCCCCAGCATTTT
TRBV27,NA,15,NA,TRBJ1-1,CASSLMGLSNTEAFF,TGTGCCAGCAGTTTAATGGGGCTTTCGAACACTGAAGCTTTCTTT